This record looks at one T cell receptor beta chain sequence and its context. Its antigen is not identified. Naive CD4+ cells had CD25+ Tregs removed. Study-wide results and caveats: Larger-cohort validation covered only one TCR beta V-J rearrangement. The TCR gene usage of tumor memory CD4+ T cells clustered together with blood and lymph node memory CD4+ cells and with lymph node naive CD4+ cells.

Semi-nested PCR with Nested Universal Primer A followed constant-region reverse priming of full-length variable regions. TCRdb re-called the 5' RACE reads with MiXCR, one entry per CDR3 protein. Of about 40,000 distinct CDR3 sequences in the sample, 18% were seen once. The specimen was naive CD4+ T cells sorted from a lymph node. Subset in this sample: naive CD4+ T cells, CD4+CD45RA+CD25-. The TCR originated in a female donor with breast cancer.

DNA for the CDR3: TGCAGCGTTGAAAAGGGCACAGATACGCAGTATTTT. Its protein product is CSVEKGTDTQYF. J is TRBJ2-3 and V is TRBV29-1; D gene ambiguous. CDR1 and CDR2 (germline): SQVTM, ANQGSEA. The V gene lost 2 bases and the J gene lost 1 base, with 4 bases spanning the gap. This CDR3 comprises 12 residues.